These 25 T cell receptor beta chains came from one sample sequenced in a study of cytomegalovirus exposure and HLA in healthy donors. In the PCR, 60 Vbeta and 13 Jbeta primers were used. Some clones are missing from TCRdb's copy, which holds only in-frame ones; the method was immunoSEQ multiplex PCR. The data show 95,000 to 110,000 clones, approximately 73% seen once. Sequenced material: PBMCs. The receptors here all came from a woman aged 18-29 years in good health and CMV-seropositive.

The CDR3 DNA is TGCGCCAGCAGCCACCCCAGGGGAAGAGATCCATTCCGCACAGATACGCAGTATTTT. Translated: CASSHPRGRDPFRTDTQYF. The chain joins TRBV5-1 to TRBJ2-3; D may be TRBD1 (6 bases). Trimming cost V 4 bases and J 1 base, with 25 bases left between them. Germline V gene sequence: CDR1 SGHRS, CDR2 YFSETQ. The CDR3 length is 19 residues.

The rearrangement joins TRBV7-8 to TRBJ2-7; TRBD1 matches 9 bases. Germline assignment: CDR1 SGHVS and CDR2 FQNEAQ. The CDR3 is 14 residues long. V gave up 8 bases and J gave up 2 bases; unmatched junction bases: 7. This chain's CDR3 is CASGSGTGPYEQYF. In nucleotides, the CDR3 is TGTGCCAGCGGGTCCGGGACAGGGCCCTACGAGCAGTACTTC.

The chain links TRBV6-1 to TRBJ2-6; tentatively, D is TRBD2 (6 bases). CDR3 length equals 15 residues. Germline-derived CDR1 and CDR2 are MNHNS and SASEGT. V was pared by 8 bases and J by 2 bases, with 13 bases between. CDR3 amino acids: CASGGKGAGANVLTF. CDR3 nucleotide sequence: TGTGCCAGCGGCGGGAAAGGGGCTGGGGCCAACGTCCTGACTTTC.

The chain combines TRBV9 with TRBJ2-5; D unclear. Looked up from germline, CDR1 is SGDLS and CDR2 is YYNGEE. CDR3 size: 11 residues. Between the trimmed V and J ends, which lost 4 bases and 5 bases, there was a span of 6 bases. Here the CDR3 DNA reads TGTGCCAGCAGCTCTTTCGAGACCCAGTACTTC. Its protein is CASSSFETQYF.

The J gene is TRBJ1-2, the V gene TRBV6-1, with D unclear. The CDR3 consists of 12 residues. Germline lookup yields CDR1 MNHNS and CDR2 SASEGT. V lost 6 bases and J lost 6, with 11 bases in between. As DNA, the CDR3 is TGTGCCAGCAGCCGGGTTATGGATGGCTACACCTTC. Protein product: CASSRVMDGYTF.

V is TRBV30 and J is TRBJ2-1; 9 bases fit TRBD2. Losses at the gene ends were 2 bases for V and 4 bases for J; bases not matched to a gene: 3. The CDR3 length is 14 residues. CDR1 and CDR2 from the germline V gene are GTSNPN and SVGIG (reference sequence). CDR3 sequence reads: CAWSHLAGYNEQFF. Here the CDR3 DNA reads TGTGCCTGGAGTCATCTAGCGGGATACAATGAGCAGTTCTTC.

V is TRBV4-2 and J is TRBJ2-7; weak D call: TRBD1 (5 bases). Germline CDR1 and CDR2: LGHNA and YNFKEQ. This CDR3 region has 16 residues. Trimming removed 0 bases at V and 2 bases at J, with 14 bases between. The DNA of the CDR3 is TGTGCCAGCAGCCAAGAAGAAACAGGCGTAACCTACGAGCAGTACTTC. It encodes CASSQEETGVTYEQYF.

The genes are TRBV7-2 and TRBJ1-1; D may be TRBD1 (6 bases). This CDR3 spans 14 amino acids. V lost 3 bases, J lost 5 bases, and 13 bases lay in between. The germline gives CDR1 SGHTA, CDR2 FQGNSA. The DNA of the CDR3 is TGTGCCAGCAGCTTGCACACAGGGCTTACTGAAGCTTTCTTT. Residues: CASSLHTGLTEAFF.

The rearrangement joins TRBV6-1 to TRBJ1-3; D perhaps matches TRBD1 (5 bases). This CDR3 contains 15 residues. V shed 3 bases and J shed 0 bases, with 9 bases lying between them. The germline CDR1 and CDR2 sequences are MNHNS and SASEGT. The CDR3 spells CASSDGRASGNTIYF. For the CDR3, the DNA is TGTGCCAGCAGTGATGGCAGGGCCTCTGGAAACACCATATATTTT.

As DNA, the CDR3 is TGCGCCAGCAGCCTGCGGGGGGAGAACACCGGGGAGCTGTTTTTT. This translates into CASSLRGENTGELFF. V and J are TRBV5-1 and TRBJ2-2; 8 bases match TRBD2. V shed 4 bases, J shed 1 base, and the junction held 3 bases outside the gene matches. This CDR3 has 15 amino acids. Germline assignment: CDR1 SGHRS and CDR2 YFSETQ.

The rearrangement links TRBV6-1 to TRBJ2-5; no reliable D call. The length of the CDR3 is 18 residues. V was trimmed by 2 bases and J by 1 base, leaving 20 bases between them. Germline V gene lookup returns CDR1 MNHNS and CDR2 SASEGT. CDR3 sequence: CASSESLGSANLQETQYF. CDR3 nucleotides: TGTGCCAGCAGTGAATCGTTGGGCTCGGCTAACCTCCAAGAGACCCAGTACTTC.

J is TRBJ1-4 and V is TRBV5-4; D unclear. Between the trimmed V and J ends, which lost 1 base and 3 bases, there was a span of 16 bases. The CDR3 length is 17 residues. Germline V gene data show CDR1 as SGHNT and CDR2 as YYREEE (reference sequence). The CDR3 DNA is TGTGCCAGCAGCTTGAATCGCCTCGGGTCTGCTAATGAAAAACTGTTTTTT. This translates into CASSLNRLGSANEKLFF.

The rearrangement links TRBV4-2 to TRBJ1-4; no firm D call. Germline assignment: CDR1 LGHNA and CDR2 YNFKEQ. The CDR3 length is 12 residues. The germline V and J ends were trimmed by 0 bases and 7 bases, with 3 bases remaining between them. The DNA for the CDR3 is TGTGCCAGCAGCCAAGACCGTGAAAAACTGTTTTTT. It is translated as CASSQDREKLFF.

The rearrangement uses TRBV7-8 and TRBJ2-7; TRBD1 aligns across 9 bases. CDR1 SGHVS and CDR2 FQNEAQ come from the germline V gene. The CDR3 totals 18 residues. After removal of 2 bases from V and 0 bases from J, the junction contained 11 bases not matched to a gene. The CDR3 DNA reads TGTGCCAGCAGCTTAAGGGGAAACAGGGGGCTCCTCTCCTACGAGCAGTACTTC. Translated: CASSLRGNRGLLSYEQYF.

This clone was counted between two and nine times. The chain joins TRBV14 to TRBJ1-4; no definite D call. The CDR3 runs 15 residues. The germline V gene has CDR1 SGHDN and CDR2 FVKESK. V lost 4 bases and J lost 4, with 13 bases in between. The CDR3 sequence is CASSLLNLDNEKLFF. DNA of the CDR3: TGTGCCAGCAGCCTTCTTAATCTAGATAATGAAAAACTGTTTTTT.

The chain couples TRBV4-1 to TRBJ1-4; 7 nucleotides match TRBD1. V gave up 1 base and J gave up 8 bases; unmatched junction bases: 10. CDR1 is MGHRA and CDR2 is YSYEKL in the germline V gene. The CDR3 is 16 residues long. CDR3 nucleotide sequence: TGCGCCAGCAGCCAAGGGATTGTGACAGGGCCAGAAAAACTGTTTTTT. This codes for CASSQGIVTGPEKLFF.

The rearrangement joins TRBV27 to TRBJ2-7; TRBD1 matches at 9 bases. J was trimmed by 2 bases and V by 5 bases; bases with no gene match: 4. The CDR3 extends over 14 amino acids. Germline assignment: CDR1 MNHEY and CDR2 SMNVEV (reference sequence). The CDR3, as DNA: TGTGCCAGCAGTCCGGACAGGGGAACCTACGAGCAGTACTTC. The encoded protein is CASSPDRGTYEQYF.

This clone was counted only a few times. The chain combines TRBV2 with TRBJ2-3, with no clear D. Germline V gene data show CDR1 as SNHLY and CDR2 as FYNNEI. V shed 3 bases and J shed 2 bases, with 9 bases lying between them. The CDR3 contains 14 residues. In DNA form, the CDR3 reads TGTGCCAGCAGTGAGCAGGTGGACACAGATACGCAGTATTTT. This codes for CASSEQVDTDTQYF.

The chain joins TRBV25-1 to TRBJ1-2, with D unresolved. CDR3 length equals 13 residues. V gave up 5 bases and J gave up 3 bases, with 10 bases separating them. Germline V lookup: CDR1 MGHDK, CDR2 SYGVNS. The CDR3 reads CASSFTAYYGYTF. The CDR3 coding sequence is TGTGCCAGCAGTTTCACAGCCTACTATGGCTACACCTTC.

Regarding this clone: The same CDR3 can be traced to other DNA sequences in this sample. In DNA, the CDR3 is TGTGCTAGTGGTCCGCTAGCGGGAGCCTACAATGAGCAGTTCTTC. Encoded protein: CASGPLAGAYNEQFF. The chain couples TRBV12-5 to TRBJ2-1; TRBD2 matches at 10 bases. The V gene's germline CDR1 is LGHNT and CDR2 FRNRAP. V lost 5 bases, J lost 2 bases, and 3 bases stayed unmatched. The CDR3 contains 15 residues.

The chain employs TRBV4-1 and TRBJ2-5; weak D call: TRBD2 (6 bases). The CDR3 extends over 15 amino acids. V was cut by 2 bases and J by 4 bases, with 14 bases left in between. CDR1 is MGHRA, CDR2 YSYEKL, per germline. The CDR3 sequence is CASSQLPTSSETQYF. CDR3 DNA: TGCGCCAGCAGCCAACTACCTACTAGCTCAGAGACCCAGTACTTC.

This chain joins TRBV28 and TRBJ2-7; possibly TRBD2 for D (5 bases). Trimming left V 7 bases short and J 2 bases short, with 9 bases between. This CDR3 spans 12 amino acids. CDR1 is MDHEN, CDR2 SYDVKM, per germline. This CDR3 is CASTSGAYEQYF. The CDR3 nucleotides read TGTGCCAGCACCTCCGGGGCCTACGAGCAGTACTTC.

This clone turned up a few times. The chain joins TRBV7-8 to TRBJ1-5; D call uncertain. The CDR3 is 16 amino acids. Per the germline V gene, CDR1 is SGHVS and CDR2 is FQNEAQ. Trimming took 0 bases from V and 2 from J, leaving 11 bases between them. The CDR3 DNA sequence: TGTGCCAGCAGCTTAGCGGAGGGTGTGGGCAATCAGCCCCAGCATTTT. Protein sequence: CASSLAEGVGNQPQHF.

In the case of this clone: The same CDR3 also results from other DNA sequences found in this sample. The rearrangement joins TRBV5-4 to TRBJ2-1, with 7 nucleotides matching TRBD2. The CDR3 covers 15 residues. Looked up from germline, CDR1 is SGHNT and CDR2 is YYREEE (reference sequence). V trimming: 5 bases; J trimming: 6 bases; junction bases outside the gene matches: 11. The CDR3 is CASRGRDYMPNEQFF. CDR3 sequence (DNA): TGTGCCAGCAGGGGCCGGGACTATATGCCCAATGAGCAGTTCTTC. Using reference TRBV5-4 and TRBJ2-1 for the parts outside the CDR3, the full variable domain is ETGVTQSPTHLIKTRGQQVTLRCSSQSGHNTVSWYQQALGQGPQFIFQYYREEENGRGNFPPRFSGLQFPNYSSELNVNALELDDSALYLCASRGRDYMPNEQFFGPGTRLTVL.

The chain is built from TRBV7-6 and TRBJ1-1; D is uncertain. V was cut by 5 bases and J by 6 bases, with 13 bases left in between. The CDR3 is made up of 13 amino acids. Germline V CDR1 and CDR2: SGHVS, FNYEAQ. The CDR3: CASSPTGSSEAFF. The CDR3 DNA reads as TGTGCCAGCAGCCCAACCGGTTCTTCTGAAGCTTTCTTT.